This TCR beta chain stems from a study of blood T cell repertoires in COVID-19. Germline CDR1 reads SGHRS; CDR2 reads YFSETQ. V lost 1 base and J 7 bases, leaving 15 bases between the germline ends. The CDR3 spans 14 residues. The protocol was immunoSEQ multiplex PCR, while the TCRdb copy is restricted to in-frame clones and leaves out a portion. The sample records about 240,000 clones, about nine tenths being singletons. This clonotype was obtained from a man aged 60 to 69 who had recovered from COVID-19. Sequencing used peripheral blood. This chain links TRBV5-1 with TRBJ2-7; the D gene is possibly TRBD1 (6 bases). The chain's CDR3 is CASSLQGLAVEQYF. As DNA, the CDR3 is TGCGCCAGCAGCTTGCAGGGGCTAGCTGTGGAGCAGTACTTC.